The 11 T cell receptor beta chains presented below share a single source sample, sequenced in a study of persistence of HIV-infected CD4 T cells. No antigen has been assigned to these receptors. Cells were stimulated nonspecifically with anti-CD3/anti-CD28 magnetic beads. CD4+ T cells upregulating both CD40 ligand and CD69 were sorted as responding cells. The libraries were made with immunoSEQ version 4 in survey mode. Using immunoSEQ multiplex PCR, the repertoire was profiled, and TCRdb retains in-frame clones only, with some absent. The data hold more than 30,000 clones, with approximately 90% observed a single time. This material consisted of CD4+ T cells sorted from PBMCs after roughly 18-hour stimulation, taken from a patient who received antiretroviral therapy. The receptors shown here come from an adult man with HIV who was CMV-seropositive.

V usage is TRBV10-3 and J usage is TRBJ1-4, with a possible D match to TRBD1 (5 bases). Per germline, CDR1 ENHRY and CDR2 SYGVKD. The ends were cut back, 6 bases at V and 5 bases at J, with 13 bases in the middle. The CDR3 is 14 residues long. Here the CDR3 reads CAISAGTENEKLFF. DNA for the CDR3: TGTGCCATCAGCGCCGGGACCGAGAATGAAAAACTGTTTTTT.

This chain uses TRBV12-3 or TRBV12-4 with TRBJ1-2; D might be TRBD1 (6 bases). The CDR3 runs 11 residues. V lost 8 bases and J lost 5, with 9 bases in between. Written as DNA, the CDR3 is TGTGCCAGCGGAACAGGGTATGGCTACACCTTC. This encodes CASGTGYGYTF.

This clone was seen just once. V is TRBV10-2 and J is TRBJ1-3; D perhaps matches TRBD1 (6 bases). The CDR3 is made up of 15 amino acids. Germline CDR1 reads WSHSY; CDR2 reads SAAADI. V shed 10 bases and J shed 0 bases, with 16 bases lying between them. CDR3: CATGTLQYSGNTIYF. DNA for the CDR3: TGCGCCACTGGGACACTCCAATACTCTGGAAACACCATATATTTT.

The rearrangement links TRBV4-1 to TRBJ1-3; possible D gene TRBD1, 6 bases. There are 16 residues in the CDR3. The germline V and J ends were trimmed by 4 bases and 0 bases, with 13 bases remaining between them. Germline CDR1 and CDR2: MGHRA and YSYEKL. The CDR3, as DNA: TGCGCCAGCAGCCCTGGACAGCCATCCTCTGGAAACACCATATATTTT. It specifies CASSPGQPSSGNTIYF.

The gene calls are TRBV18 and TRBJ1-1; D ambiguous. The CDR3 covers 15 residues. Germline CDR1 is KGHSH and CDR2 is LQKENI. Trimming removed 5 bases from V and 4 bases from J, with 17 bases in between. The CDR3 protein is CASSSDGGWSTEAFF. CDR3 bases: TGTGCCAGCTCATCGGACGGTGGGTGGAGCACTGAAGCTTTCTTT.

The chain is built from TRBV15 and TRBJ1-5; 9 bases map to TRBD1. The CDR3 length is 15 residues. Germline V CDR1 and CDR2: LNHNV, YYDKDF (reference sequence). The V gene end was trimmed by 5 bases and the J gene end by 0 bases; junction bases not matched to a gene: 2. CDR3: CATSAGQGSNQPQHF. The CDR3 DNA reads TGTGCCACCAGCGCGGGACAGGGTAGCAATCAGCCCCAGCATTTT. The whole variable domain, filled in from reference TRBV15 and TRBJ1-5, reads DAMVIQNPRYQVTQFGKPVTLSCSQTLNHNVMYWYQQKSSQAPKLLFHYYDKDFNNEADTPDNFQSRRPNTSFCFLDIRSPGLGDTAMYLCATSAGQGSNQPQHFGDGTRLSIL.

V usage is TRBV6-5 and J usage is TRBJ1-5; 7 positions agree with TRBD1. V shed 6 bases and J 0 bases; nucleotides not matched to a gene: 5. CDR1 is MNHEY, CDR2 SVGAGI, per germline. The CDR3 has 15 residues. The DNA of the CDR3 is TGTGCCAGCAGCCCGACAGGGAATAGCAATCAGCCCCAGCATTTT. Amino acids: CASSPTGNSNQPQHF.

The rearrangement uses TRBV21-1 and TRBJ2-2. TRBV21-1 counts as a pseudogene. The CDR3 is 17 residues long. This chain's CDR3 is CASSKGRANPNTGELFF. The CDR3 coding sequence is TGTGCCAGCAGCAAAGGTAGGGCCAACCCGAACACCGGGGAGCTGTTTTTT.

The rearrangement links TRBV7-2 to TRBJ2-7; 8 nucleotides line up with TRBD1. Germline V CDR1 and CDR2: SGHTA, FQGNSA. Trimming at V came to 5 bases and at J to 2 bases, leaving 8 bases not matched to a gene. The CDR3 length is 15 residues. CDR3: CASSQIRGQPYEQYF. CDR3 sequence (DNA): TGTGCCAGCAGCCAGATCAGGGGGCAACCCTACGAGCAGTACTTC.

The chain links TRBV9 to TRBJ1-1, with 7 bases matching TRBD1. V lost 4 bases and J lost 2; bases outside the gene matches: 17. This CDR3 region has 18 residues. The germline V gene has CDR1 SGDLS and CDR2 YYNGEE. CDR3 nucleotides: TGTGCCAGCAGCCCTAAGACCCACCGACAGGGCCTAAACACTGAAGCTTTCTTT. Translating gives CASSPKTHRQGLNTEAFF. The whole variable domain, filled in from reference TRBV9 and TRBJ1-1, reads DSGVTQTPKHLITATGQRVTLRCSPRSGDLSVYWYQQSLDQGLQFLIQYYNGEERAKGNILERFSAQQFPDLHSELNLSSLELGDSALYFCASSPKTHRQGLNTEAFFGQGTRLTVV.

This chain joins TRBV4-2 and TRBJ1-3; D gene uncertain. Germline V lookup: CDR1 LGHNA, CDR2 YNFKEQ. The CDR3 runs to 12 residues. Between the trimmed V and J ends, which lost 1 base and 7 bases, there was a span of 5 bases. CDR3 DNA sequence: TGTGCCAGCAGCCAAGTCCGGAACACCATATATTTT. As protein: CASSQVRNTIYF.